These 7 T cell receptor beta chains originate from one sample sequenced in a study of response to subunit inactivated influenza vaccine. TCRdb reanalysed the RT-PCR reads using MiXCR and keeps one entry per CDR3 protein. The data contain about 500,000 distinct CDR3 sequences, 16% of them singletons. Sequences were derived from CD4+ T cells sorted from PBMCs, sampled around 2 years after vaccination. These receptors were obtained from a man between 50 and 69 years old who received an inactivated influenza vaccine.

This chain links TRBV20-1 with TRBJ1-1, with a possible D match to TRBD1 (6 bases). Trimming left V 6 bases short and J 3 bases short, with 14 bases between. The CDR3 is 13 residues long. Germline CDR1 is DFQATT and CDR2 is SNEGSKA (reference sequence). This CDR3 is CSAPGRGDTEAFF. The CDR3, as DNA: TGCAGTGCCCCGGGGAGGGGGGACACTGAAGCTTTCTTT.

The V and J genes are TRBV7-9 and TRBJ1-1, with 7 bases fitting TRBD1. The germline gives CDR1 SEHNR, CDR2 FQNEAQ (reference sequence). J was trimmed by 4 bases and V by 5 bases; bases with no gene match: 10. This CDR3 contains 15 residues. CDR3 nucleotides: TGTGCCAGCAGCCAATACCGGGACAGTTCCACTGAAGCTTTCTTT. Its translation is CASSQYRDSSTEAFF.

This clonotype has only a few counts. This chain joins TRBV14 and TRBJ2-5, with D perhaps TRBD2 (5 bases). V lost 0 bases to trimming and J lost 5 bases, with 10 bases between them. The CDR3 consists of 14 residues. CDR1 and CDR2 from the germline V gene are SGHDN and FVKESK. Written as DNA, the CDR3 is TGTGCCAGCAGCCAAGATCTATGGGAGGAGACCCAGTACTTC. Residues: CASSQDLWEETQYF. The whole variable domain, remainder taken from reference TRBV14 and TRBJ2-5, is EAGVTQFPSHSVIEKGQTVTLRCDPISGHDNLYWYRRVMGKEIKFLLHFVKESKQDESGMPNNRFLAERTGGTYSTLKVQPAELEDSGVYFCASSQDLWEETQYFGPGTRLLVL.

This clonotype was seen a few times. The chain has TRBV5-1 and TRBJ2-7, with 8 bases that match TRBD2. V lost 3 bases to trimming and J lost 3 bases; unmatched junction nucleotides: 14. This CDR3 region has 17 residues. Germline-derived CDR1 and CDR2 are SGHRS and YFSETQ. The CDR3 sequence: CASSSGGLRVASYEQYF. As DNA, the CDR3 is TGCGCCAGCAGCTCGGGGGGGCTGCGCGTTGCTAGCTACGAGCAGTACTTC. The complete variable domain, with remaining parts taken from reference TRBV5-1 and TRBJ2-7, reads KAGVTQTPRYLIKTRGQQVTLSCSPISGHRSVSWYQQTPGQGLQFLFEYFSETQRNKGNFPGRFSGRQFSNSRSEMNVSTLELGDSALYLCASSSGGLRVASYEQYFGPGTRLTVT.

This clonotype has more than one count but fewer than ten. The CDR3 region is CSASTGNQPQHF. In nucleotides, the CDR3 is TGCAGTGCTAGTACAGGCAATCAGCCCCAGCATTTT. The chain employs TRBV20-1 and TRBJ1-5; unclear D gene. This CDR3 has 12 amino acids. V was clipped by 3 bases and J by 2 bases, with 5 bases between them. The germline CDR1 and CDR2 sequences are DFQATT and SNEGSKA (reference sequence).

This sequence joins TRBV10-3 and TRBJ2-1, with D unresolved. V was pared by 4 bases and J by 9 bases, with 10 bases between. This CDR3 contains 12 residues. CDR1 ENHRY and CDR2 SYGVKD come from the germline V gene. CDR3 nucleotide sequence: TGTGCCATCAGTGGACCCGGTTCTGAGCAGTTCTTC. It yields the protein CAISGPGSEQFF.

This clonotype was counted a few times. This chain connects TRBV4-3 to TRBJ2-3; TRBD2 matches at 7 bases. V was pared by 1 base and J by 0 bases, with 4 bases of the junction left unmatched. Germline-derived CDR1 and CDR2 are LGHNA and YSLEER. This CDR3 is built from 16 residues. Here the CDR3 reads CASSQGFSGSTDTQYF. CDR3 coding DNA: TGCGCCAGCAGCCAAGGTTTTAGCGGGAGCACAGATACGCAGTATTTT.